This TCR beta chain was sequenced during a study of T cells after yellow fever vaccination. Germline V gene sequence: CDR1 SGHTA, CDR2 FQGNSA. The V gene lost 2 bases and the J gene lost 6 bases, with 17 bases spanning the gap. The CDR3 length is 17 residues. MiXCR was run by TCRdb on the 5' RACE reads, yielding one entry per CDR3 protein. The sample gives approximately 450,000 distinct CDR3 sequences, around 20% of which show up once; over 15% is in the top ten. This clonotype was recorded a few times. The chain combines TRBV7-2 with TRBJ1-6, with TRBD1 as a possible D gene (6 bases). This TCR derives from a young man who received the YFV17D yellow fever vaccine. The sample in question was PBMCs, obtained before the yellow fever booster vaccination. In DNA form, the CDR3 reads TGTGCCAGCAGCTTAAAGGGAGGGGGGCAGGGTAATTCACCCCTCCACTTT. Translation gives CASSLKGGGQGNSPLHF. Full variable domain (missing parts from reference TRBV7-2 and TRBJ1-6): GAGVSQSPSNKVTEKGKDVELRCDPISGHTALYWYRQSLGQGLEFLIYFQGNSAPDKSGLPSDRFSAERTGGSVSTLTIQRTQQEDSAVYLCASSLKGGGQGNSPLHFGNGTRLTVT.